This T cell receptor beta chain was found in a study of T cell responses to AZD1222 COVID-19 vaccine. This CDR3 contains 17 residues. The germline V gene has CDR1 LNHNV and CDR2 YYDKDF (reference sequence). V lost 2 bases, J lost 0 bases, and 4 bases stayed unmatched. Findings and caveats of the study: Targeting of unmutated variant regions was reportedly seen in nearly half of spike-specific TCRs. Once two AZD1222 doses were given, Spike-specific TCR breadth and depth went up. Baseline testing showed seropositivity in only six AZD1222 recipients.

Worth noting for this clone: The antigen is undetermined.

The method was immunoSEQ multiplex PCR; TCRdb's version includes in-frame clones alone and lacks a portion of them. The table shows 45,000 to 65,000 clones, with approximately 80% occurring only once. The rearrangement uses TRBV15 and TRBJ1-4; 9 bases match TRBD1. Sequencing used peripheral blood, obtained 28 days after the second AZD1222 dose. This TCR came from an adult who received the AZD1222 COVID-19 vaccine. CDR3 DNA: TGTGCCACCAGCAGACCTGGACAGGGGACAACTAATGAAAAACTGTTTTTT. Encoded protein: CATSRPGQGTTNEKLFF.